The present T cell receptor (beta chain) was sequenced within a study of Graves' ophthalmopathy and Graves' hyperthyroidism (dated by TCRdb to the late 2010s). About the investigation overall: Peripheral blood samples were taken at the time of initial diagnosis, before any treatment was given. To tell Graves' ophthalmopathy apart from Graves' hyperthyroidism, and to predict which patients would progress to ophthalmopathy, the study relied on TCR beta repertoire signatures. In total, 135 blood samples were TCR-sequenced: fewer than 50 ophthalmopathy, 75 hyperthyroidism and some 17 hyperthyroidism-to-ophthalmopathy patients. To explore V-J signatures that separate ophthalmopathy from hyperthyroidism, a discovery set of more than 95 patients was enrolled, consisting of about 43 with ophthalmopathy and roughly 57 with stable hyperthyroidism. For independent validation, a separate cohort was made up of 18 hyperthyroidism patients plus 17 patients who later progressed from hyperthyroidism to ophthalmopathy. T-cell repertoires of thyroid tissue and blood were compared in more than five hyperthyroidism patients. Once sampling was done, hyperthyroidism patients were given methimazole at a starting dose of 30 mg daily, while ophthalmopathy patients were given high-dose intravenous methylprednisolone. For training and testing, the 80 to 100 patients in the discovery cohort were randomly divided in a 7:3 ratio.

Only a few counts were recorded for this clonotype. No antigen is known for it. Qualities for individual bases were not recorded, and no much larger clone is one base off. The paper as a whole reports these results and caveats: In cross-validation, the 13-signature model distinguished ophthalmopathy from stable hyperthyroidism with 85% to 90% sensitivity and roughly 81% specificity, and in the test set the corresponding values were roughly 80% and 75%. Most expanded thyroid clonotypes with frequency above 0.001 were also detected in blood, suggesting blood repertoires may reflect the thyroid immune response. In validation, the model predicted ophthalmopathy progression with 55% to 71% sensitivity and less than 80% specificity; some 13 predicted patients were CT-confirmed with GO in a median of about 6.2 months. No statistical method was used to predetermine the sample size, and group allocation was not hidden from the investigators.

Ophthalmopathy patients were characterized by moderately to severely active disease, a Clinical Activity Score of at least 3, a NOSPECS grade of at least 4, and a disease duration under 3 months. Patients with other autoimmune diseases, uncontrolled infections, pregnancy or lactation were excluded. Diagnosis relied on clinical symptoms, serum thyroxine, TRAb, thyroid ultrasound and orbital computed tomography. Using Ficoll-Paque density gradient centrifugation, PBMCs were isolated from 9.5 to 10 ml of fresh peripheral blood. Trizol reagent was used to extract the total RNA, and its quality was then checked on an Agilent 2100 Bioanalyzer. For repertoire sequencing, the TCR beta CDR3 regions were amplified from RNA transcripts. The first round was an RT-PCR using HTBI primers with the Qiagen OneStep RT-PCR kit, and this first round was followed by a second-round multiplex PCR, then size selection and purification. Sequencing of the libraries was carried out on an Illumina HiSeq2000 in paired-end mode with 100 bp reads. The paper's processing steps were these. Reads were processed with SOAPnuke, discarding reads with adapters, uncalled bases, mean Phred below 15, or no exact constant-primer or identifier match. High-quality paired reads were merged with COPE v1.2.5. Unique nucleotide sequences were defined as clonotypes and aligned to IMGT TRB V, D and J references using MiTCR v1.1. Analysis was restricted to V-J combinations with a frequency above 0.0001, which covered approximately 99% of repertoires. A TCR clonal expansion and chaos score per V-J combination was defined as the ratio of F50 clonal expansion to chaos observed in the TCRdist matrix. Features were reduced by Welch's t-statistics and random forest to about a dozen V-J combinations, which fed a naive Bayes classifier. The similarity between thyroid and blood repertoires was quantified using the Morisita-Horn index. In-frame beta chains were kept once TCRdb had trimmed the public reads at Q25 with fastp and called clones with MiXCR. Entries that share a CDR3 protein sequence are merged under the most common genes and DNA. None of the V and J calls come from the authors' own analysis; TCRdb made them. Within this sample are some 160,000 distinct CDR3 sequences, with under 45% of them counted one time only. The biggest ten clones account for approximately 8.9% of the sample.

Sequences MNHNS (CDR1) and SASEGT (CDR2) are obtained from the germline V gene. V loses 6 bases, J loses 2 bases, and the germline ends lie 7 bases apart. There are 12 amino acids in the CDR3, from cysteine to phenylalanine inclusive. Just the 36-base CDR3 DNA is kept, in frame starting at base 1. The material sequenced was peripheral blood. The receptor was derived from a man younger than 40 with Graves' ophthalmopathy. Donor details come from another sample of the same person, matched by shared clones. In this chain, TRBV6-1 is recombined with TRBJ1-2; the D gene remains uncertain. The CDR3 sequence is CASREFNYGYTF. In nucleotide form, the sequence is TGTGCCAGCAGGGAGTTCAACTATGGCTACACCTTC.